These T cell receptor beta chains were read from a single sample in a study of blood T cells in healthy people across ages. TCRdb reprocessed the 5' RACE reads via MiXCR and lists one record per CDR3 protein. The table has approximately 1.5 million distinct CDR3 sequences, roughly 43% seen once. The sequencing sample was made of blood. These receptors were obtained from a woman younger than 35 in good health. CDR3s leave out the opening cysteine and the closing phenylalanine or tryptophan. Where a row states a size, it is once, few, many or the class of an expanded clone; other rows omit it.

v_gene,abundance,j_gene,CDR3aa
TRBV4-2,many,TRBJ2-3,ASSQDKGEGSDTQY
TRBV2,NA,TRBJ1-1,ASSVRGGISEAF
TRBV20-1,once,TRBJ2-1,SGLRPLSNNEQF
TRBV4-3,NA,NA,ASSQSGRVKTQY
TRBV4-1,few,TRBJ1-5,ASSRLAGTGDQPQH
TRBV5-1,many,TRBJ2-1,ASSLVLTGNNEQF
TRBV6-6,NA,TRBJ1-4,ASSYGTGTNEKLF
TRBV20-1,NA,TRBJ2-5,SARMAHNEQY
TRBV7-9,NA,TRBJ1-1,ASSLVSGSGTEAF
TRBV14,NA,TRBJ2-7,ASSPRQNLLYEQY
TRBV20-1,few,TRBJ2-3,SASRTGPADTQY
TRBV29-1,NA,TRBJ1-1,SVRLQVSNTEAF
TRBV30,few,TRBJ1-2,AGYIGGPYGYT
TRBV21-1,NA,TRBJ1-2,ASSKPPAYGYT
TRBV13,few,TRBJ2-1,ASSFAVHNEQF
TRBV7-9,NA,TRBJ2-1,ASSLGYSGSFYNEQF
TRBV25-1,few,TRBJ2-7,ASSPPGRSSYEQY
TRBV29-1,NA,TRBJ2-1,SVDGWKPSYNEQF
TRBV12-3/TRBV12-4,NA,NA,ASSWGSRETQY
TRBV27,few,TRBJ1-2,ASSLAGTASYGYT
TRBV20-1,NA,TRBJ2-3,SARVEPSGGASDTQY
TRBV12-3/TRBV12-4,NA,TRBJ2-5,ASSLALWGGSNDVQY
TRBV20-1,NA,TRBJ2-5,SARGLVRETQY